Listed below are T cell receptor beta chains from one sample, sequenced in a study of cytomegalovirus exposure and HLA in healthy donors. The repertoire was sequenced with immunoSEQ multiplex PCR; TCRdb's copy has only in-frame clones and lacks some. In the table there are approximately 190,000 clones, approximately 80% of which are singletons. The sequencing input was PBMCs. The receptors here all came from a young woman in good health and CMV-seropositive. Each CDR3 is given with its conserved first and last residue. A D gene is named only where the DNA matches it firmly. The listing skips clone size in some rows; elsewhere it reads once, few, many or a size class.

v_call,clone_size,j_call,d_call,cdr3_nt,cdr3_aa
TRBV28,few,TRBJ2-5,.,TGTGCCAGCAGCCCGGCGGGCGAGCAAGAGACCCAGTACTTC,CASSPAGEQETQYF
TRBV11-3,once,TRBJ2-2,TRBD2,TGTGCCAGCAGCTTAGTTAGCGGGAGATACACCGGGGAGCTGTTTTTT,CASSLVSGRYTGELFF
TRBV4-2,.,TRBJ1-2,.,TGTGCCAGCAGCCAAGATGGAGGGAACGCTAACTATGGCTACACCTTC,CASSQDGGNANYGYTF
TRBV7-2,few,TRBJ2-5,TRBD2,TGTGCCAGCAGCTTGGCTAGCGGGAGGGTGAAGGGCCAAGAGACCCAGTACTTC,CASSLASGRVKGQETQYF
TRBV5-6,.,TRBJ1-5,TRBD1,TGTGCCAGCAGCTTGTGGGCTTTGGCAGGGGGTAGGCATCAGCCCCAGCATTTT,CASSLWALAGGRHQPQHF
TRBV2,.,TRBJ2-3,TRBD2,TGTGCCACCTCCAGGGGGACTAGCGCGAGCACAGATACGCAGTATTTT,CATSRGTSASTDTQYF
TRBV6-1,.,TRBJ2-5,.,TGTGCCAGCAGTGAGGACAGCACACGCCAAGAGACCCAGTACTTC,CASSEDSTRQETQYF
TRBV14,.,TRBJ2-1,TRBD1,TGTGCCAGCACCCGGCCGGGACAGGGAAATTATAACAATGAGCAGTTCTTC,CASTRPGQGNYNNEQFF
TRBV10-3,.,TRBJ2-7,.,TGTGCCATCAAAGGACTGACCTACGAGCAGTACTTC,CAIKGLTYEQYF
TRBV14,once,TRBJ2-7,.,TGTGCCAGCAGCCCCACAGGATCATACGAGCAGTACTTC,CASSPTGSYEQYF
TRBV6-1,.,TRBJ1-5,.,TGTGCCAGCAGTGCCTATCAGCCCCAGCATTTT,CASSAYQPQHF
TRBV7-9,.,TRBJ1-4,.,TGTGCCAGCAGCTTAGGGGCAGGGTCAACTAATGAAAAACTGTTTTTT,CASSLGAGSTNEKLFF
TRBV7-9,.,TRBJ1-4,TRBD1,TGTGCCAGCAGCATACGGGACAGGCTAAATGAAAAACTGTTTTTT,CASSIRDRLNEKLFF
TRBV28,.,TRBJ2-1,TRBD2,TGTGCCAGCAGTCCCGCGGGGGGGGACCTAGACAATGAGCAGTTCTTC,CASSPAGGDLDNEQFF
TRBV5-1,.,TRBJ1-2,.,TGCGCCAGCAGCCAGATACAGGGTTTGAGCTATGGCTACACCTTC,CASSQIQGLSYGYTF
TRBV4-2,.,TRBJ2-7,TRBD2,TGTGCCAGCAGCCAAGAGCTAGCGGACGCCTACGAGCAGTACTTC,CASSQELADAYEQYF
TRBV25-1,.,TRBJ2-2,.,TGTGCCAGCAGTGGCAAACACACAGGGTACGGGGAGCTGTTTTTT,CASSGKHTGYGELFF
TRBV18,medium-sized,TRBJ2-1,TRBD2,TGTGCCAGCTCACTTTCTGGACTAGACGACGTGGTATGGAATGAGCAGTTCTTC,CASSLSGLDDVVWNEQFF
TRBV6-6,.,TRBJ1-4,.,TGTGCCAGCAGTTTCAGGACAGAGGGAGAAAAACTGTTTTTT,CASSFRTEGEKLFF
TRBV21-1,.,TRBJ1-4,.,TGTGCCAGCAGCAATAAACCCCCGGACAGGCCTAATGAAAAACTGTTTTTT,CASSNKPPDRPNEKLFF
TRBV28,few,TRBJ1-3,.,TGTGCCAGCAGTTCACCAGGCGACCCTGGAAACACCATATATTTT,CASSSPGDPGNTIYF
TRBV7-9,.,TRBJ1-4,.,TGTTCCAGCAGCCTTTCTGAAAAACTGTTTTTT,CSSSLSEKLFF
TRBV11-2,.,TRBJ1-1,TRBD1,TGTGCCAGCAGCTTAGATAAGGGGGCCGGAGCTTTCTTT,CASSLDKGAGAFF
TRBV9,.,TRBJ1-1,.,TGTGCCAGCAGCGTAGAACGGAGCACTGAAGCTTTCTTT,CASSVERSTEAFF
TRBV7-8,.,TRBJ2-1,.,TGTGCCAGCAGCAAACAGGGTACCTACAATGAGCAGTTCTTC,CASSKQGTYNEQFF
TRBV6-5,.,TRBJ1-1,.,TGTGCCACCAACTCAGGGGCAGGGAACACTGAAGCTTTCTTT,CATNSGAGNTEAFF
TRBV6-4,.,TRBJ2-3,TRBD1,TGTGCCAGCAGTCCTACAGGGGGCACAGATACGCAGTATTTT,CASSPTGGTDTQYF
TRBV11-2,.,TRBJ2-7,.,TGTGCCAGCAGCGTTGGACAGTCCTACGAGCAGTACTTC,CASSVGQSYEQYF
TRBV6-5,.,TRBJ1-1,.,TGTGCCAGCAGTTACTCGGGGGGATACATGAACACTGAAGCTTTCTTT,CASSYSGGYMNTEAFF
TRBV6-6,.,TRBJ1-6,TRBD1,TGTGCCAGCAGTTACTCCCGGGACAGGTATAATTCACCCCTCCACTTT,CASSYSRDRYNSPLHF
TRBV7-9,.,TRBJ2-7,TRBD2,TGTGCCAGCAGCTTCGGACTAGCGGGATTCTACGAGCAGTACTTC,CASSFGLAGFYEQYF
TRBV10-3,.,TRBJ2-2,.,TGTGCCATCAGTGAGTCGACTCGAGGCAGCTACACCGGGGAGCTGTTTTTT,CAISESTRGSYTGELFF
TRBV2,.,TRBJ2-7,TRBD1,TGTGCCAGCAGCTTCCCGGGACAGGGGTTCTCCTACGAGCAGTACTTC,CASSFPGQGFSYEQYF
TRBV29-1,.,TRBJ2-5,.,TGCAGCGTTCAGATGGGGGGGCACCAAGAGACCCAGTACTTC,CSVQMGGHQETQYF
TRBV7-3,.,TRBJ2-1,.,TGTGCCAGCAGCTTAAGGGCTAGGGGCTCCTACAATGAGCAGTTCTTC,CASSLRARGSYNEQFF
TRBV18,.,TRBJ1-3,.,TGTGCCAGCTCACCACCGCTCGAGGACACCATATATTTT,CASSPPLEDTIYF
TRBV11-2,.,TRBJ1-2,TRBD1,TGTGCCAGCAGCATATCCGGGACAGGGGGATTCGGCTACACCTTC,CASSISGTGGFGYTF
TRBV5-6,.,TRBJ2-7,.,TGTGCCAGCAGCTTGGGGGGGTCCCCGGGGGGCCCTAAGGTGGGAGAGCAGTACTTC,CASSLGGSPGGPKVGEQYF
TRBV19,.,TRBJ2-2,.,TGTGCCACCAAAGGAGGCCTATCGAACACCGGGGAGCTGTTTTTT,CATKGGLSNTGELFF
TRBV2,.,TRBJ2-3,TRBD1,TGTGCCAGCAGTGGGACAGGTTTGGTAACAGATACGCAGTATTTT,CASSGTGLVTDTQYF
TRBV5-1,.,TRBJ2-4,TRBD2,TGCGCCAGCAGCCACCGGGGACTAGCGGGGGACTATACACTAGCCAAAAACATTCAGTACTTC,CASSHRGLAGDYTLAKNIQYF
TRBV30,.,TRBJ2-7,TRBD1,TGTGCCTGGAGTGGATACAGGGGGTACGAGCAGTACTTC,CAWSGYRGYEQYF
TRBV5-1,.,TRBJ1-1,TRBD1,TGCGCCAGCAGCTTGGGGGGACAGGAGGGAACTGAAGCTTTCTTT,CASSLGGQEGTEAFF
TRBV11-3,.,TRBJ2-7,TRBD2,TGTGCCAGCCGCAGGAGCGGGAATACCTACGAGCAGTACTTC,CASRRSGNTYEQYF
TRBV5-4,once,TRBJ1-2,.,TGTGCCAGCAGCTTGTCCGGAGGCGTCAGGTCTCCGGGTGGCTACACCTTC,CASSLSGGVRSPGGYTF
TRBV19,.,TRBJ2-3,.,TGTGCCAGTAGTATATCCGGCTTCGGGGATACGCAGTATTTT,CASSISGFGDTQYF
TRBV6-1,.,TRBJ1-1,.,TGTGCCAGCAGTGAAGTTACAGGGTTGAACACTGAAGCTTTCTTT,CASSEVTGLNTEAFF
TRBV10-1,.,TRBJ2-7,.,TGCGCCAGCAGTGAGTCGACTCGTCTAGCGTCGTACGAGCAGTACTTC,CASSESTRLASYEQYF
TRBV30,.,TRBJ2-7,TRBD2,TGTGCCTGGAGTCTCAGTAGCGGGAGACAGTACGAGCAGTACTTC,CAWSLSSGRQYEQYF
TRBV5-6,.,TRBJ2-4,.,TGTGCCAGCAGCTTTTCGGGGTCGGCAAACATTCAGTACTTC,CASSFSGSANIQYF
TRBV7-3,.,TRBJ2-6,.,TGTGCCAGCAGCTCGCAGTCCTCTGGGGCCAACGTCCTGACTTTC,CASSSQSSGANVLTF
TRBV29-1,.,TRBJ1-2,.,TGCAGCGTTGCAGGCTCTAATGGCTACACCTTC,CSVAGSNGYTF
TRBV4-2,.,TRBJ2-1,TRBD1,TGTGCCAGCAGCCAGGCGACCGGGACAGGGGGCTTTATTGAGCAGTTCTTC,CASSQATGTGGFIEQFF
TRBV4-2,.,TRBJ2-6,TRBD1,TGTGCCAGCAGCCAAGACACAACAGGGGAAGGATCTGGGGCCAACGTCCTGACTTTC,CASSQDTTGEGSGANVLTF
TRBV5-1,.,TRBJ1-4,.,TGCGCCAGCAGCTTTTATCCTATCGGGGGGTCTAATGAAAAACTGTTTTTT,CASSFYPIGGSNEKLFF
TRBV11-2,.,TRBJ1-3,TRBD1,TGTGCCAGCAGCCCGATCCGGACAGGGGGAGGAAACACCATATATTTT,CASSPIRTGGGNTIYF
TRBV7-2,.,TRBJ2-3,.,TGTGCCAGCAGTAAACAGCTCTCATACACAGATACGCAGTATTTT,CASSKQLSYTDTQYF
TRBV5-1,.,TRBJ1-4,.,TGCGCCAGCACCCGGGGAGGGACTAATGAAAAACTGTTTTTT,CASTRGGTNEKLFF
TRBV7-2,.,TRBJ2-5,TRBD2,TGTGCCAGCAGCTTCGGACTAGCGGGAGTTGTTGGGACCCAGTACTTC,CASSFGLAGVVGTQYF
TRBV5-5,few,TRBJ1-4,.,TGTGCCAGCAGCTTGGGGGCTTTTGAAAAACTGTTTTTT,CASSLGAFEKLFF